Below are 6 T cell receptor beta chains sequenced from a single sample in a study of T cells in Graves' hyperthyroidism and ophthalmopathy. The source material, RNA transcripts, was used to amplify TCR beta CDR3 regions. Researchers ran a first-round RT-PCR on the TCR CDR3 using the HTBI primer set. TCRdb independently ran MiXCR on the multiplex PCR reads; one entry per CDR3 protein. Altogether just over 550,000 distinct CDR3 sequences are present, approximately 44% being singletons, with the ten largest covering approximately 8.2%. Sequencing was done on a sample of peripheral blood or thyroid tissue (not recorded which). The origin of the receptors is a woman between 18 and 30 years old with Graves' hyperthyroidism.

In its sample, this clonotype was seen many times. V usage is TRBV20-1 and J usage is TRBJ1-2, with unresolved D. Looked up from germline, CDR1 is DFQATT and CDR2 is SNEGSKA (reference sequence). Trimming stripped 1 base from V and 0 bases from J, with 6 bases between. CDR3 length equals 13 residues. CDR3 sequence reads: CSARVFANYGYTF. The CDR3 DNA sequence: TGCAGTGCTAGAGTTTTCGCTAACTATGGCTACACCTTC.

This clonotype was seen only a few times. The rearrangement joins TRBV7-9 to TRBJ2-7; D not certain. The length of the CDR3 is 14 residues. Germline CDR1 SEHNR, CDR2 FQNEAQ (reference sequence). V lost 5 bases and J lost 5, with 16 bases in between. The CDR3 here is CASSQKYSGNEQYF. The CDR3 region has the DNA TGTGCCAGCAGCCAGAAATATTCCGGTAACGAGCAGTACTTC.

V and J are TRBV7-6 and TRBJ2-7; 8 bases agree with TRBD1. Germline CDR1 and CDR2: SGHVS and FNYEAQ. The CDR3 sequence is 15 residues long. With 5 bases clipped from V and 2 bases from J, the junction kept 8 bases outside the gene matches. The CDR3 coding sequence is TGTGCCAGCAGCGAGGGACAGGACGGAACCTACGAGCAGTACTTC. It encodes CASSEGQDGTYEQYF.

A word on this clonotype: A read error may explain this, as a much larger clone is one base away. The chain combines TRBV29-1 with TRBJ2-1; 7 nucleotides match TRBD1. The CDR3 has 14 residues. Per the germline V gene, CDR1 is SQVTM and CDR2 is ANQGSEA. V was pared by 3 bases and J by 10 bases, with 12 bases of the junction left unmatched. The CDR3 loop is CSVERVDRQNEQFF. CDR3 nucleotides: TGCAGCGTTGAGAGAGTGGACAGGCAAAACGAGCAGTTCTTC.

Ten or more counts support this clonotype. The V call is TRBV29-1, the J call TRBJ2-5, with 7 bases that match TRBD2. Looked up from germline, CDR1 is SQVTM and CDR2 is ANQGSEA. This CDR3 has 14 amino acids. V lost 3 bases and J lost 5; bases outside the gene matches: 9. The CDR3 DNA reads TGCAGCGTTGATGGGAGGGTCCCGGAGGAGACCCAGTACTTC. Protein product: CSVDGRVPEETQYF.

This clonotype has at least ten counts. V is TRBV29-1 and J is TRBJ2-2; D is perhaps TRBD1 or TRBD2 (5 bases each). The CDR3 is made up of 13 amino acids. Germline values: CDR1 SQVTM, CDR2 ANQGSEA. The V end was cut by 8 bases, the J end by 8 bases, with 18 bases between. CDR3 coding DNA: TGCAGCTCCTTCGGGACCGACCCTGGGGAGCTGTTTTTT. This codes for CSSFGTDPGELFF.